This is a list of T cell receptor beta chains from one sample in a study of human T cells and chemical hapten exposure. TCRdb reanalysed the RACE reads using MiXCR and keeps one entry per CDR3 protein. The table shows 40,000 or so distinct CDR3 sequences, with roughly 9% occurring only once. The sequencing used whole blood, collected in connection with sensitization to the hapten diphenylcyclopropenone (DPC). These receptors all stem from a woman under 40 with alopecia areata. Some clones in this sample may be carry-over from other donors' samples. The CDR3 runs from the conserved cysteine through the conserved F or W. D genes are given only for firm matches. Part of the rows lack a size; the others show once, few, many or a class for expanded clones.

j_call clone_size d_call v_call cdr3_nt cdr3_aa
TRBJ2-3 NA TRBD2 TRBV7-3 TGTGCCAGCAGCTTAAAGCCCCCGCCAGCGGGGAGCACAGATACGCAGTATTTT CASSLKPPPAGSTDTQYF
TRBJ1-6 many NA TRBV6-2/TRBV6-3 TGTGCCAGCAGGGGTCTTATTGCGAATTCACCCCTCCACTTT CASRGLIANSPLHF
TRBJ1-2 few NA TRBV24-1 TGTGCCACCAGTGTCGTGGGAGGTGGCTACACCTTC CATSVVGGGYTF
TRBJ2-3 few NA TRBV19 TGTGCCAGTACGGCCAGGGGAGCAGATACGCAGTATTTT CASTARGADTQYF
TRBJ2-5 NA NA TRBV6-2/TRBV6-3 TGTGCCAGCAGTTCCCCTCTACGAGGGACCGAGACCCAGTACTTC CASSSPLRGTETQYF
TRBJ1-6 many NA TRBV2 TGTGCCAGCAGGGTGAGGGGGCCCCTCCACTTT CASRVRGPLHF
TRBJ1-5 few NA TRBV6-2/TRBV6-3 TGTGCCAGCAGTTACTCGAGGGGACCCTCATCGCCCCAGCATTTT CASSYSRGPSSPQHF
TRBJ1-4 few TRBD1 TRBV11-2 TGTGCCAGCAGCATCCAGACAGGGTCTAATGAAAAACTGTTTTTT CASSIQTGSNEKLFF
TRBJ2-1 NA TRBD2 TRBV20-1 TGCAGTGCGACAACTAGCGGGGGCTACAATGAGCAGTTCTTC CSATTSGGYNEQFF
TRBJ1-2 many NA TRBV20-1 TGCAGTGCTGGCGGACAGTCGGATTGGGGCTACACCTTC CSAGGQSDWGYTF
TRBJ2-5 many TRBD2 TRBV27 TGTGCCAGCAGTTTAACTGCGCCTAGCGGGGGCCAAGAGACCCAGTACTTC CASSLTAPSGGQETQYF
TRBJ2-3 few TRBD1 TRBV29-1 TGCAGCGTTTGGGACAGGGGGCTCACAGATACGCAGTATTTT CSVWDRGLTDTQYF
TRBJ2-3 NA NA TRBV11-2 TGTGCCAGCAGCTTTTCGGGGGCGGATACGCAGTATTTT CASSFSGADTQYF
TRBJ1-1 few TRBD1 TRBV7-2 TGTGCCAGCAACTTTTCAGGCAGGGGGCGTACTGAAGCTTTCTTT CASNFSGRGRTEAFF
TRBJ1-2 many NA TRBV7-9 TGTGCCAGCAGCCCCGGGCCCGGGGAAGGCTACACCTTC CASSPGPGEGYTF
TRBJ2-3 few NA TRBV7-3 TGTGCCAGCAGCGCTCAGACCGAGGATACGCAGTATTTT CASSAQTEDTQYF
TRBJ2-5 NA TRBD1 TRBV20-1 TGCAGTGCAAGGACAGGGAGAATCCAAGAGACCCAGTACTTC CSARTGRIQETQYF
TRBJ2-1 NA NA TRBV28 TGTGCCAGCAGCACCCGGAAAGGGCCTAACTACAATGAGCAGTTCTTC CASSTRKGPNYNEQFF
TRBJ1-2 many NA TRBV6-6 TGTGCCAGCGCCTCAACAGGGACTAACTATGGCTACACCTTC CASASTGTNYGYTF
TRBJ2-5 few NA TRBV24-1 TGTGCCACCAGTGATTTCGGGACCCAGTACTTC CATSDFGTQYF
TRBJ1-2 many NA TRBV28 TGTGCCAGCACCGGTACGGGGTATGGCTACACCTTC CASTGTGYGYTF
TRBJ1-1 NA NA TRBV13 TGTGCCAGCAGCTTGGGGGAGGGGAGACGAAGCATGAACACTGAAGCTTTCTTT CASSLGEGRRSMNTEAFF
TRBJ2-7 NA NA TRBV30 TGTGCCTGGAATCGGGACACTACCGAGCAGTACTTC CAWNRDTTEQYF
TRBJ2-7 NA NA TRBV20-1 TGCAGTGCTAGAGCCCGGGAATACGAGCAGTACTTC CSARAREYEQYF
TRBJ1-5 NA NA TRBV29-1 TGCAGCGTTGCCATCAACAGCAATCAGCCCCAGCATTTT CSVAINSNQPQHF
TRBJ2-1 NA NA TRBV29-1 TGCAGCGTCGGAAGCAGGGGCAATGAGCAGTTCTTC CSVGSRGNEQFF
TRBJ2-7 NA TRBD1 TRBV11-3 TGTGCCAGCAGCCTCCGGACAGGGGGGTCCTACGAGCAGTACTTC CASSLRTGGSYEQYF
TRBJ2-1 NA NA TRBV12-3/TRBV12-4 TGTGCCAGCAGTTTAGCGGGGCGCTCCTACAATGAGCAGTTCTTC CASSLAGRSYNEQFF
TRBJ2-3 few NA TRBV5-1 TGCGCCAGTAGCCCCGTTGGAGATACGCAGTATTTT CASSPVGDTQYF
TRBJ1-1 many NA TRBV10-3 TGTGCCATCAGTGGGCGGGCAAACACTGAAGCTTTCTTT CAISGRANTEAFF
TRBJ2-7 NA TRBD1 TRBV20-1 TGCAGTGCCTGGACAGGGCGCACCTCCCCCTACGAGCAGTACTTC CSAWTGRTSPYEQYF
TRBJ1-1 NA NA TRBV9 TGTGCCAGCAGCCTCGGGGAAGTCTCGGGCACTGAAGCTTTCTTT CASSLGEVSGTEAFF
TRBJ2-1 many NA TRBV28 TGTGCCAGCAGTTTATCAGGTGCCTACAATGAGCAGTTCTTC CASSLSGAYNEQFF
TRBJ2-2 NA NA TRBV5-1 TGCGCCAGCAGCTTTATTTCGGGTCACACCGGGGAGCTGTTTTTT CASSFISGHTGELFF
TRBJ2-7 NA NA TRBV20-1 TGCAGTGCTAGCGGGGGGCGGTGGAGGGAGCAGTACTTC CSASGGRWREQYF
TRBJ1-1 medium-sized NA TRBV7-9 TGTGCCAGCAGCTTTTTACTAGGGTCGAACACTGAAGCTTTCTTT CASSFLLGSNTEAFF
TRBJ2-1 NA NA TRBV5-6 TGTGCCAGCAGTTTTACCTCGAGCTCCTACAATGAGCAGTTCTTC CASSFTSSSYNEQFF
TRBJ1-5 NA NA TRBV19 TGTGCCACCCGGGACACAAATCAGCCCCAGCATTTT CATRDTNQPQHF
TRBJ1-5 many NA TRBV12-3/TRBV12-4 TGTGCCAGCAGTTACGGGGTGGACTTAGGTCAGCCCCAGCATTTT CASSYGVDLGQPQHF
TRBJ2-3 NA TRBD2 TRBV2 TGTGCCAGCACCGGACTAGCGGGGCCCAGCACAGATACGCAGTATTTT CASTGLAGPSTDTQYF
TRBJ1-3 NA NA TRBV9 TGTGCCAGCAGCATGCTGGGGGACGGTTCTGGAAACACCATATATTTT CASSMLGDGSGNTIYF
TRBJ2-7 many NA TRBV7-2 TGTGCCAGCAGCTTAGAGGAGTTCTCCTACGAGCAGTACTTC CASSLEEFSYEQYF
TRBJ2-1 few NA TRBV28 TGTGCCAGCAGTTTAACTAGCCAGGCCTACAATGAGCAGTTCTTC CASSLTSQAYNEQFF
TRBJ1-1 NA NA TRBV28 TGTGCCAGCTCAGTCCTCCGGGAAGTCACTGAAGCTTTCTTT CASSVLREVTEAFF
TRBJ2-3 few NA TRBV20-1 TGCAGTGCCCCTGACCCGTCGACTAGATACACAGATACGCAGTATTTT CSAPDPSTRYTDTQYF
TRBJ2-7 NA NA TRBV28 TGTGCCAGCAACTCGGACCCATTTAGCTCCTACGAGCAGTACTTC CASNSDPFSSYEQYF
TRBJ2-2 NA TRBD2 TRBV5-4 TGTGCCAGCAGCTTCCCGGGACTAGCGCTGAACACCGGGGAGCTGTTTTTT CASSFPGLALNTGELFF
TRBJ1-4 many NA TRBV7-6 TGTGCCAGCAGCCCCGACGGGACGAGGGGAGGAGATGAAAAACTGTTTTTT CASSPDGTRGGDEKLFF
TRBJ1-4 many NA TRBV19 TGTGCCAGTACCCCCGTGGGCAGGGGAGGCGAAAAACTGTTTTTT CASTPVGRGGEKLFF
TRBJ2-7 NA TRBD2 TRBV7-9 TGTGCCAGCAGCTTAGAGGTCGGGGGGGCTTCCGAGCAGTACTTC CASSLEVGGASEQYF
TRBJ2-1 NA NA TRBV12-3/TRBV12-4 TGTGCCAGCAGCCGATCTCGTTACAATGAGCAGTTCTTC CASSRSRYNEQFF
TRBJ2-3 NA NA TRBV7-2 TGTGCCAGCAGCTCTACTCGGGATACGCAGTATTTT CASSSTRDTQYF
TRBJ2-1 many TRBD2 TRBV12-3/TRBV12-4 TGTGCCAGCAGCCGGAGGGCTAGCGGGGCCTACAATGAGCAGTTCTTC CASSRRASGAYNEQFF
TRBJ2-1 NA NA TRBV6-2/TRBV6-3 TGTGCCAGCACGCAGGGGTTGAAGCGGAATGAGCAGTTCTTC CASTQGLKRNEQFF
TRBJ2-7 NA NA TRBV11-2 TGTGCCAGCAGATTCGACAGGTCCTACGAGCAGTACTTC CASRFDRSYEQYF